This T cell receptor beta chain was observed in a study of cytotoxic CD8 clonotypes in ibrutinib-treated CLL. Trimming took 2 bases from V and 3 from J, leaving 4 bases between them. Germline CDR1 and CDR2: MNHNY and SVGAGI (reference sequence). This CDR3 spans 12 amino acids. With regard to this clone: As yet, its antigen is unknown.

Notes on the study in general: Circulating CD8+ T-cell counts were tracked by baseline clonality, which exceeded that of age-matched healthy donors.

Here immunoSEQ multiplex PCR was the method, and the copy in TCRdb shows in-frame clones only, minus some. The table includes about 17,000 clones, approximately 61% detected once. Frozen-stored PBMCs produced 1.5 to 2.5 micrograms of genomic DNA for TCR beta libraries. The source was PBMCs, collected after 12 months of ibrutinib treatment. The chain carries TRBV6-6 and TRBJ1-2, with unresolved D. This receptor was taken from a human donor with chronic lymphocytic leukemia. In DNA, the CDR3 is TGTGCCAGCAGTTACCGGGACTATGGCTACACCTTC. This encodes CASSYRDYGYTF.